The next 11 T cell receptor beta chains were all read from a single sample in a study of blood T cell repertoires in COVID-19. The protocol was immunoSEQ multiplex PCR, while the TCRdb copy is restricted to in-frame clones and leaves out a portion. The table has 430,000 or so clones, roughly 88% seen once. The material sequenced was PBMCs or T cells enriched from blood (not recorded which). These receptor sequences come from a young woman who had been exposed to COVID-19.

This clone counts as medium-sized. V and J are TRBV28 and TRBJ2-7, with TRBD1 identical over 8 bases. The CDR3 covers 13 residues. With V trimmed by 6 bases and J by 6 bases, 7 bases remained unmatched. The germline gives CDR1 MDHEN, CDR2 SYDVKM. The CDR3 sequence is CASRHTGGSEQYF. The DNA of the CDR3 is TGTGCCAGCAGACATACAGGGGGGAGCGAGCAGTACTTC.

This chain uses TRBV5-4 with TRBJ2-2; the D gene is possibly TRBD2 (6 bases). Deletions cut 4 bases from V and 4 bases from J, with 17 bases between. CDR1 is SGHNT, CDR2 YYREEE, per germline (reference sequence). The CDR3 has 16 residues. In nucleotides, the CDR3 is TGTGCCAGCAGCCTCCCCATGGGGGGAACCACCGGGGAGCTGTTTTTT. Residues: CASSLPMGGTTGELFF.

The chain is built from TRBV3-1 (or the pseudogene TRBV3-2) and TRBJ1-2, with D unclear. Germline V gives CDR1 LGHDT, CDR2 YNNKEL (reference sequence). Trimming removed 7 bases from V and 4 bases from J, with 16 bases in between. This CDR3 contains 14 residues. CDR3 loop: CASTQRGGIYGYTF. The DNA of the CDR3 is TGTGCCAGCACCCAGAGAGGAGGGATCTATGGCTACACCTTC.

The chain has TRBV19 and TRBJ1-1; D remains ambiguous. The CDR3 has 12 amino acids. Deletions cut 5 bases from V and 4 bases from J, with 8 bases between. In germline, CDR1 is LNHDA, CDR2 SQIVND (reference sequence). DNA of the CDR3: TGTGCCAGTAGTGAGGGAGGCACTGAAGCTTTCTTT. Residues: CASSEGGTEAFF.

This clone was observed once. The genes are TRBV3-1 (or the pseudogene TRBV3-2) and TRBJ1-1; D is undetermined. V lost 1 base, J lost 6 bases, and 9 bases lay in between. The length of the CDR3 is 13 residues. Germline CDR1 LGHDT, CDR2 YNNKEL (reference sequence). For the CDR3, the DNA is TGTGCCAGCAGCCAAGGGACTCAAGCTGAAGCTTTCTTT. It specifies CASSQGTQAEAFF.

V is TRBV9 and J is TRBJ1-2, with D perhaps matching TRBD1 (6 bases). The CDR3 covers 14 residues. Germline V gives CDR1 SGDLS, CDR2 YYNGEE. V lost 1 base and J 5 bases, leaving 12 bases between the germline ends. The CDR3: CASSVIGGAYGYTF. Written as DNA, the CDR3 is TGTGCCAGCAGCGTAATCGGGGGGGCATATGGCTACACCTTC.

The chain has TRBV4-1 and TRBJ2-7, with TRBD1 identical over 9 bases. The CDR3 runs 16 residues. V trimming: 1 base; J trimming: 6 bases; junction bases outside the gene matches: 10. Germline values: CDR1 MGHRA, CDR2 YSYEKL. In DNA, the CDR3 is TGCGCCAGCAGCCAAGTGACGACAGGGGGGCTCATCGAGCAGTACTTC. It is translated as CASSQVTTGGLIEQYF.

The chain employs TRBV14 and TRBJ2-7; 12 bases align to TRBD2. The CDR3 has 16 residues. V was clipped by 4 bases and J by 2 bases; unmatched bases: 6. The germline V gene encodes CDR1 SGHDN and CDR2 FVKESK. DNA of the CDR3: TGTGCCAGCAGCCGACGGACTAGCGGGATCACCTACGAGCAGTACTTC. Encoded protein: CASSRRTSGITYEQYF.

The chain couples TRBV5-1 to TRBJ2-7; 11 bases fit TRBD1. Per germline, CDR1 SGHRS and CDR2 YFSETQ. The CDR3 has 16 amino acids. V lost 2 bases, J lost 5 bases, and 9 bases stayed unmatched. The CDR3 coding sequence is TGCGCCAGCAGCTTTGGAGCCGGGACAGGGGGGGACGAGCAGTACTTC. As protein: CASSFGAGTGGDEQYF. Supplemented by reference TRBV5-1 and TRBJ2-7, the full variable domain reads KAGVTQTPRYLIKTRGQQVTLSCSPISGHRSVSWYQQTPGQGLQFLFEYFSETQRNKGNFPGRFSGRQFSNSRSEMNVSTLELGDSALYLCASSFGAGTGGDEQYFGPGTRLTVT.

This clone was counted between two and nine times. This chain uses TRBV23-1 with TRBJ2-7; perhaps TRBD1 as D (6 bases). TRBV23-1 is designated an ORF whose function remains uncertain. The CDR3 totals 12 residues. V gave up 8 bases and J gave up 3 bases, with 11 bases separating them. The CDR3 sequence is CASLRTVYEQYF. CDR3 bases: TGCGCCAGCCTACGGACAGTCTACGAGCAGTACTTC.

The chain uses TRBV27 and TRBJ2-1; possible D gene TRBD2, 6 bases. CDR1 is MNHEY, CDR2 SMNVEV, per germline (reference sequence). V lost 5 bases and J lost 8, with 7 bases in between. This CDR3 contains 11 residues. CDR3 region: CASSPGDEQFF. In nucleotides, the CDR3 is TGTGCCAGCAGTCCGGGGGATGAGCAGTTCTTC.